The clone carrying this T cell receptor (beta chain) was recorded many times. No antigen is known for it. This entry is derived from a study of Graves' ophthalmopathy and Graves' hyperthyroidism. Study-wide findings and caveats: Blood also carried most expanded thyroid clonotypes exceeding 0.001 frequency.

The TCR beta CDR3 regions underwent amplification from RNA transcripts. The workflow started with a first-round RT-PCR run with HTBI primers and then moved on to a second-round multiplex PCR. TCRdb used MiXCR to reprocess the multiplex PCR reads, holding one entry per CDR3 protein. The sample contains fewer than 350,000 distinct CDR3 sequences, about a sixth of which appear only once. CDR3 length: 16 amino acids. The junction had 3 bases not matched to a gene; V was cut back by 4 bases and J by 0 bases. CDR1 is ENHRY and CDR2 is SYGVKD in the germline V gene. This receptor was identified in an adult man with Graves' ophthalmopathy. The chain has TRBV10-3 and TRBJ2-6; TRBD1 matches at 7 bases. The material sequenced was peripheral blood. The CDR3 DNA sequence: TGTGCCATCAGTGCAGACAGGGCCTCTGGGGCCAACGTCCTGACTTTC. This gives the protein CAISADRASGANVLTF.